Listed below are T cell receptor beta chains from one sample, sequenced in a study of shared clonotypes between healthy human individuals. Repertoires were generated with immunoSEQ multiplex PCR, while TCRdb's copy carries only in-frame clones and drops some. The sample shows 550,000 to 800,000 clones, around 91% of them seen only once. The specimen sequenced was memory CD8+ T cells from PBMCs. Receptor source: a man between 18 and 35 years old in good health. Some clones in this sample may be carry-over from other donors' samples. Each CDR3 is given with its conserved first and last residue. The D gene is left open where the match is weak. A clone size is listed for some rows: how often the clone was seen (once, few, many), or a class if it is expanded.

cdr3_nt,cdr3_aa,d_call,v_call,j_call,clone_size,cdr3_length
TGTGCCAGCAGAGAAAGAGTGGCACCCTCCTACGAGCAGTACTTC,CASRERVAPSYEQYF,-,TRBV6-5,TRBJ2-7,-,15
TGTGCCAGTAGTATCGGGTTGCTTGGCTTCAATGAGCAGTTCTTC,CASSIGLLGFNEQFF,-,TRBV19,TRBJ2-1,-,15
TGTGCCACCAGCAGAGATTTGTTCCGGGAGGCGGTTTCCTACAATGAGCAGTTCTTC,CATSRDLFREAVSYNEQFF,TRBD2,TRBV15,TRBJ2-1,-,19
TGTGCCAGCAGCGCGGATTTAGCGGCGGCCAATGAGCAGTTCTTC,CASSADLAAANEQFF,-,TRBV9,TRBJ2-1,-,15
TGTGCCTGGAGTACCACCAGGGGGCTGAATCAGCCCCAGCATTTT,CAWSTTRGLNQPQHF,TRBD1,TRBV30,TRBJ1-5,-,15
TGTGCCAGCAGCTTTGGAAGTTCTAGCACAGATACGCAGTATTTT,CASSFGSSSTDTQYF,-,TRBV7-3,TRBJ2-3,-,15
TGTGCCAGCAGCTCTCCCCCGCATGGGGCGGATGGCTACACCTTC,CASSSPPHGADGYTF,-,TRBV6-1,TRBJ1-2,-,15
TGTGCCAGCAGCTTATCTAGCGGGGCCACTCTTTACGAGCAGTACTTC,CASSLSSGATLYEQYF,TRBD2,TRBV7-9,TRBJ2-7,-,16
TGCGCCAGCAGCTTGGTGGGGTCGGGATATGAGCAGTTCTTC,CASSLVGSGYEQFF,-,TRBV5-1,TRBJ2-1,-,14
TGTGCCAGCAGTCAGGACGAAAAGCAGTTCTTC,CASSQDEKQFF,-,TRBV6-6,TRBJ2-1,few,11
TGTGCCAGCAGCTTATTTGCGGGTAGCCGCCTCTACGAGCAGTACTTC,CASSLFAGSRLYEQYF,-,TRBV7-3,TRBJ2-7,many,16
TGTGCCAGCAGTGAGGTAGGACAGGTGAACACTGAAGCTTTCTTT,CASSEVGQVNTEAFF,TRBD1,TRBV27,TRBJ1-1,few,15
TGTGCCAGTAGTTCCCGGGACAGGGAGTTCGTTGACGGGGAGCAGTACTTC,CASSSRDREFVDGEQYF,TRBD1,TRBV19,TRBJ2-7,-,17
TGTGCCAGCAGTTTAACTCAGGGGTTTACAGATACGCAGTATTTT,CASSLTQGFTDTQYF,-,TRBV27,TRBJ2-3,-,15
TGTGCCAGCAGCTTATTGAGCGGGAGTACATCAGAGACCCAGTACTTC,CASSLLSGSTSETQYF,TRBD2,TRBV11-2,TRBJ2-5,-,16
TGCGCCAGCAGCCAAGGACAGACGAACACTGAAGCTTTCTTT,CASSQGQTNTEAFF,-,TRBV4-1,TRBJ1-1,-,14
TGTGCCACCCTACGGACAGGCCCCATCTACAATGAGCAGTTCTTC,CATLRTGPIYNEQFF,TRBD1,TRBV28,TRBJ2-1,-,15
TGTGCCAGCAGCCGGAAGGCGGCGGCTAGCGGGACAGATACGCAGTATTTT,CASSRKAAASGTDTQYF,-,TRBV21-1,TRBJ2-3,-,17
TGCGCCAGCAGCCAAGTATGGACGGAGGACAATGAGCAGTTCTTC,CASSQVWTEDNEQFF,-,TRBV4-3,TRBJ2-1,few,15
TGTGCCAGCGAATTAGGGTCCGGGGAGCTGTTTTTT,CASELGSGELFF,-,TRBV28,TRBJ2-2,-,12
TGTGCCAGCAGCTTGGGGGTGCAGGGTCGCCACGAGCAGTACTTC,CASSLGVQGRHEQYF,-,TRBV5-8,TRBJ2-7,-,15
TGTGCCAGCAGCTCTTGGGTGGGGGGGGACACTGAAGCTTTCTTT,CASSSWVGGDTEAFF,-,TRBV11-2,TRBJ1-1,-,15
TGCAGCGTCTTAACAGGGGAGCTGTACTTC,CSVLTGELYF,TRBD1,TRBV29-1,TRBJ2-5,once,10
TGCAGCGTTGATCCGGAAAGCTCCTACAATGAGCAGTTCTTC,CSVDPESSYNEQFF,-,TRBV29-1,TRBJ2-1,once,14
TGTGCCAGTCAACTTGACAGGGACTCCTACAATGAGCAGTTCTTC,CASQLDRDSYNEQFF,TRBD1,TRBV19,TRBJ2-1,-,15
TGTGCCAGCAGCCCCCAAGGGACTAGCGGGAGGGCCACGAATGAGCAGTTCTTC,CASSPQGTSGRATNEQFF,TRBD2,TRBV4-2,TRBJ2-1,-,18
TGTGCCAGCAGCGGGCCGGACAGGGGGCCGCGTGAAAAACTGTTTTTT,CASSGPDRGPREKLFF,TRBD1,TRBV7-2,TRBJ1-4,-,16
TGTGCCAGCAGCCAAGATCCCGGGAGCCATCGACCAGATACGCAGTATTTT,CASSQDPGSHRPDTQYF,-,TRBV4-2,TRBJ2-3,-,17
TGTGCCAGCAGTTTATTGGCGGGACTCACAGATACGCAGTATTTT,CASSLLAGLTDTQYF,-,TRBV28,TRBJ2-3,-,15
TGTGCCAGCAGCTTCCCCCCCAGCGACGAGCAGTACTTC,CASSFPPSDEQYF,-,TRBV7-9,TRBJ2-7,once,13
TGTGCCACCAGCAGAGAACGGACCCAAATGAACACTGAAGCTTTCTTT,CATSRERTQMNTEAFF,-,TRBV15,TRBJ1-1,-,16
TGTGCCAGCTCCCGTTACTCGGCGGAGTCAGTCTACGAGCAGTACTTC,CASSRYSAESVYEQYF,-,TRBV11-2,TRBJ2-7,-,16
TGTGCCAGCAGCCCAGGGAGTCGGAGGTTTATTGGGGGCACTGAAGCTTTCTTT,CASSPGSRRFIGGTEAFF,-,TRBV5-8,TRBJ1-1,once,18
TGCGCCAGCAGCGAGGGGACTAGGGTGACCGGGGAGCTGTTTTTT,CASSEGTRVTGELFF,TRBD2,TRBV10-1,TRBJ2-2,-,15
TGTGCCAGCAGCCCCCCCTCGGGGCCTGAAGCTTTCTTT,CASSPPSGPEAFF,-,TRBV7-9,TRBJ1-1,-,13
TGCGCCAGCATTCTTACGAGCGCCCGATCCAACAATGAGCAGTTCTTC,CASILTSARSNNEQFF,-,TRBV10-2,TRBJ2-1,-,16
TGCGCCAGCAGCCTTCATAACGACAGGGGGCGGGTTGAGCAGTACTTC,CASSLHNDRGRVEQYF,TRBD1,TRBV5-1,TRBJ2-7,-,16
TGTGCTAGTGGTTTGTGGACAGAAAGAAGCAATCAGCCCCAGCATTTT,CASGLWTERSNQPQHF,-,TRBV12-5,TRBJ1-5,once,16
TGTGCCAGCAGCCCCGGGACAAGTAGCAATCAGCCCCAGCATTTT,CASSPGTSSNQPQHF,-,TRBV28,TRBJ1-5,-,15
TGTGCCAGCAGTGGCCCGCGGGGGTCGATCGACGTAAGAGAAAAACTGTTTTTT,CASSGPRGSIDVREKLFF,-,TRBV2,TRBJ1-4,-,18
TGTGCCTTCCCGCAGGGAGGAGGCTACACCTTC,CAFPQGGGYTF,-,TRBV30,TRBJ1-2,-,11
TGTGCCAGCAGTTACTCCGACGGGACAGTCTCCTACGAGCAGTACTTC,CASSYSDGTVSYEQYF,TRBD1,TRBV6-5,TRBJ2-7,few,16
TGTGCCAGCAGCGAGGGACTTCCACCCTCCTACGAGCAGTACTTC,CASSEGLPPSYEQYF,-,TRBV9,TRBJ2-7,-,15
TGTGCCACCAGCATATCTTTCTACTCTGGAAACACCATATATTTT,CATSISFYSGNTIYF,-,TRBV15,TRBJ1-3,-,15
TGTGCCAGCAGCCAAGAGACGGGGCCCTACGAGCAGTACTTC,CASSQETGPYEQYF,-,TRBV4-2,TRBJ2-7,-,14
TGTGCCAGCAGCTTAGTTCAGGGGGAGGGTGAGCAGTTCTTC,CASSLVQGEGEQFF,-,TRBV7-9,TRBJ2-1,-,14
TGTGCCAGCAGCGTAAACAGGGAGCATTTCTATGGCTACACCTTC,CASSVNREHFYGYTF,-,TRBV9,TRBJ1-2,-,15
TGTGCCATCAGTGAGTCGCGGACTAGCGGGAGGGAAGGACCGGGGGAGCTGTTTTTT,CAISESRTSGREGPGELFF,TRBD2,TRBV10-3,TRBJ2-2,-,19
TGTGCCAGCAGTTACAGGCTTGAGCAGTTCTTC,CASSYRLEQFF,-,TRBV6-6,TRBJ2-1,-,11
TGTGCCAGCAGTGCGACACCGGGACAGGGTCATGGCTACACCTTC,CASSATPGQGHGYTF,TRBD1,TRBV28,TRBJ1-2,-,15
TGTGCCAGCAGCTTAACTAGCGGATACACAGATACGCAGTATTTT,CASSLTSGYTDTQYF,-,TRBV7-3,TRBJ2-3,once,15
TGTGCCAGCAGCTCACGAGGGTCGGGGGAGGTGTCCTACGAGCAGTACTTC,CASSSRGSGEVSYEQYF,-,TRBV28,TRBJ2-7,-,17
TGTGCCAGCAGTTTCGGCTATGGCTACACCTTC,CASSFGYGYTF,-,TRBV28,TRBJ1-2,-,11
TGTGCCAGCAGCCCTGACAGGGACCCCTACGAGCAGTACTTC,CASSPDRDPYEQYF,TRBD1,TRBV6-1,TRBJ2-7,-,14
TGTGCCAGCAGGGACGGTTACTACAATGAGCAGTTCTTC,CASRDGYYNEQFF,-,TRBV27,TRBJ2-1,many,13
TGTGCCAGCAGTAAAGATTTAGGGTTCGGAAACACCATATATTTT,CASSKDLGFGNTIYF,-,TRBV7-2,TRBJ1-3,-,15
TGTGCCAGCAGCGGATCGACAACTAGCGATAGCTCCTACGAGCAGTACTTC,CASSGSTTSDSSYEQYF,TRBD2,TRBV7-7,TRBJ2-7,many,17
TGTGCCAGCAGTTGGGCGGCATCTAATGAAAAACTGTTTTTT,CASSWAASNEKLFF,-,TRBV6-6,TRBJ1-4,-,14